This T cell receptor (beta chain) was identified in a study of blood T cell repertoires in COVID-19. Measured with immunoSEQ multiplex PCR; TCRdb has only the in-frame clones, and not every one. Of roughly 190,000 clones in the sample, around four fifths were seen once. Material for sequencing was peripheral blood. The TCR comes from a man aged 25 to 45 with active or convalescent COVID-19.

CDR3 protein: CAWNNRGKYNEQFF. The CDR3 bases are TGTGCCTGGAACAACAGGGGAAAATACAATGAGCAGTTCTTC. V and J are TRBV30 and TRBJ2-1; 7 bases match TRBD1. The CDR3 is 14 residues long. CDR1 and CDR2 (germline): GTSNPN, SVGIG (reference sequence). The V segment lost 4 bases and the J segment 4 bases; nucleotides outside the gene matches: 7. Together with reference TRBV30 and TRBJ2-1, the CDR3 gives the full variable domain: SQTIHQWPATLVQPVGSPLSLECTVEGTSNPNLYWYRQAAGRGLQLLFYSVGIGQISSEVPQNLSASRPQDRQFILSSKKLLLSDSGFYLCAWNNRGKYNEQFFGPGTRLTVL.